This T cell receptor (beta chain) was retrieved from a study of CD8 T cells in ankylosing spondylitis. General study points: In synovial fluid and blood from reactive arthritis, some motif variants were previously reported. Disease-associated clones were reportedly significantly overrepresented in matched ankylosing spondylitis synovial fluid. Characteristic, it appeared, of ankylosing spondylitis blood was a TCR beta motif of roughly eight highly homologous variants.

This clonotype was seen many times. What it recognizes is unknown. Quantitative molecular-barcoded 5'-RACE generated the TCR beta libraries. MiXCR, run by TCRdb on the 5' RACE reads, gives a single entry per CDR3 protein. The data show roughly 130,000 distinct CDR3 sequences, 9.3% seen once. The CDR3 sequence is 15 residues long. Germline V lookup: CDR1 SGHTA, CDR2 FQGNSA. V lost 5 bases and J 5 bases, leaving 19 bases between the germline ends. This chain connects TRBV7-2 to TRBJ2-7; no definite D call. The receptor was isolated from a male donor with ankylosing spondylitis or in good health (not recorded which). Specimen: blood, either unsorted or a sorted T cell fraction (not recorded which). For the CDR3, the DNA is TGTGCCAGCAGCCTTAGTACCGCCATACCCGACGAGCAGTACTTC. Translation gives CASSLSTAIPDEQYF.